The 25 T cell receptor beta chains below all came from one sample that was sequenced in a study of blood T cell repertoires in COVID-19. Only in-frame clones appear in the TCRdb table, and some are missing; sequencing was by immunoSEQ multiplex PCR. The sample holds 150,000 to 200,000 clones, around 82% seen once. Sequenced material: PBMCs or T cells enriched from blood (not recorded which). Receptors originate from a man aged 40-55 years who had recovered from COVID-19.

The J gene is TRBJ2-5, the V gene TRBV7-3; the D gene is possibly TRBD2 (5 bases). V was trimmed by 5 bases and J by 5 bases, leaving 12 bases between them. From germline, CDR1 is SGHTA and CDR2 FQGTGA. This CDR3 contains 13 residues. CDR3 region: CASSRSGKETQYF. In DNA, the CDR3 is TGTGCCAGCAGCCGGTCGGGGAAGGAGACCCAGTACTTC.

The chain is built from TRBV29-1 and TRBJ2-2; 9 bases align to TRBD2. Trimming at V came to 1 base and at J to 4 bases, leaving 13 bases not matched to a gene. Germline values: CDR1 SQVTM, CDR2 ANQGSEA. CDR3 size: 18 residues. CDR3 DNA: TGCAGCGTTGAAGTGGTGGAGGCGGGGGGGGCCGGCACCGGGGAGCTGTTTTTT. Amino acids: CSVEVVEAGGAGTGELFF.

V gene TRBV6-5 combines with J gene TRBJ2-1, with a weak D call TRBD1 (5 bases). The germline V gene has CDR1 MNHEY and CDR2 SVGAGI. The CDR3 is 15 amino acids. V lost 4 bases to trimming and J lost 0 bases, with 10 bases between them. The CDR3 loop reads CASSLGAASYNEQFF. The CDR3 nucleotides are TGTGCCAGCAGTTTAGGGGCAGCCTCCTACAATGAGCAGTTCTTC.

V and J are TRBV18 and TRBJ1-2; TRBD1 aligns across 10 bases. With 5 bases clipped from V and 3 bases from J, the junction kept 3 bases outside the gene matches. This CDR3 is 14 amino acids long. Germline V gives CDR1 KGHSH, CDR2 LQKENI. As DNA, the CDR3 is TGTGCCAGCTCATTAGGGACAGGGGACTATGGCTACACCTTC. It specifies CASSLGTGDYGYTF.

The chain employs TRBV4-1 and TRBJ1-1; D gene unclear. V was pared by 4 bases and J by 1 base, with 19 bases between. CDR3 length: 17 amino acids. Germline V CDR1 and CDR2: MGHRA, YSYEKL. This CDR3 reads CASSRQAREDANTEAFF. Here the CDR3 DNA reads TGCGCCAGCAGCCGCCAAGCCCGGGAGGACGCGAACACTGAAGCTTTCTTT.

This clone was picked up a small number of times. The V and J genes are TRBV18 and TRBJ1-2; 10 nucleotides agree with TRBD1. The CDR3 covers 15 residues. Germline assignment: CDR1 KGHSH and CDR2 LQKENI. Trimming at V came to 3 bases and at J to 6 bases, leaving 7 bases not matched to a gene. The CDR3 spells CASSPLRQGADGYTF. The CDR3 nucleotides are TGTGCCAGCTCACCCCTCCGACAGGGGGCAGATGGCTACACCTTC.

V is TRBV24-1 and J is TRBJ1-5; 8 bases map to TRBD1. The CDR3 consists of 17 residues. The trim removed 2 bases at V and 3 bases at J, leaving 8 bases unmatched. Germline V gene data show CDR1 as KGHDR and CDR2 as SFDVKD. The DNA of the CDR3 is TGTGCCACCAGTGATTCCCTCGTCAGGGGGCTCAATCAGCCCCAGCATTTT. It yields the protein CATSDSLVRGLNQPQHF.

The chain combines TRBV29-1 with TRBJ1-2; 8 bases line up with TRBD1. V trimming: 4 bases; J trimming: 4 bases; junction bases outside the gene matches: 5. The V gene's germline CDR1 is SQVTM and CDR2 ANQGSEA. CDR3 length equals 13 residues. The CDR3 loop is CSVVGQEAYGYTF. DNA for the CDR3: TGCAGCGTTGTGGGACAGGAAGCCTATGGCTACACCTTC.

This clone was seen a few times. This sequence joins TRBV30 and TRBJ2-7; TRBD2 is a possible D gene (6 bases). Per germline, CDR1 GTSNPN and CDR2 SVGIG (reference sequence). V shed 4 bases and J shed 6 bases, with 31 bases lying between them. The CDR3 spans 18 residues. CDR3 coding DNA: TGTGCCTGGACCCCCATGGGGAGGTCCTCTCTCGGGTTAAGCGAGCAGTACTTC. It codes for CAWTPMGRSSLGLSEQYF.

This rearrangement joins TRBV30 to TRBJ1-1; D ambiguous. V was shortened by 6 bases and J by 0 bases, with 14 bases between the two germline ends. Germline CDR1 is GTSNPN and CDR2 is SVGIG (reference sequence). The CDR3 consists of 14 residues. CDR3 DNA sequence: TGTGCCTGTTCCCCCGCTACAGTGAACACTGAAGCTTTCTTT. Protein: CACSPATVNTEAFF.

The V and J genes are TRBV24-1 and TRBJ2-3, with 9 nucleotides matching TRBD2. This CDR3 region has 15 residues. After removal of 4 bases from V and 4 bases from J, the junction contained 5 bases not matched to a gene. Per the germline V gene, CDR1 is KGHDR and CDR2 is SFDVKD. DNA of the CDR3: TGTGCCACCAGTGACTCAGCGGGGGGCCCAGATACGCAGTATTTT. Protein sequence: CATSDSAGGPDTQYF.

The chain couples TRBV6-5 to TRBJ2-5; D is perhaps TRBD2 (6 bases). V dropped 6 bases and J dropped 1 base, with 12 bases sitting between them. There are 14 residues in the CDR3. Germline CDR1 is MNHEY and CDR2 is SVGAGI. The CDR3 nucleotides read TGTGCCAGCAGCGCGGGCGGGATCCAAGAGACCCAGTACTTC. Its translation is CASSAGGIQETQYF.

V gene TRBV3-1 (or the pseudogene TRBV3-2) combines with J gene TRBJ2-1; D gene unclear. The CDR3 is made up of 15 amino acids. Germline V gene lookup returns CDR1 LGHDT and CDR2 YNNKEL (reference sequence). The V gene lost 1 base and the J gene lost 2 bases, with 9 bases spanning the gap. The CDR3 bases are TGTGCCAGCAGCCAAGGGCATAGCCCCTACAATGAGCAGTTCTTC. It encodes CASSQGHSPYNEQFF.

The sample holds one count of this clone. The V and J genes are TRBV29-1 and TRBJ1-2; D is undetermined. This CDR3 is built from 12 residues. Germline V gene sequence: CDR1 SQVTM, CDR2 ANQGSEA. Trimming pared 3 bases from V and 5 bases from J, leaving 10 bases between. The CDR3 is CSVDDPGYGYTF. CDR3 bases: TGCAGCGTTGACGACCCGGGGTATGGCTACACCTTC.

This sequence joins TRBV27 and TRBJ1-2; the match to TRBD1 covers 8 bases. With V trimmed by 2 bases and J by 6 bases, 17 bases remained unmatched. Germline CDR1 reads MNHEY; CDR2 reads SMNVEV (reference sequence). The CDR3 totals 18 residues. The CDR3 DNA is TGTGCCAGCAGTTTAAAGGACCCTAGGACAGGGAGTCGGGATGGCTACACCTTC. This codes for CASSLKDPRTGSRDGYTF.

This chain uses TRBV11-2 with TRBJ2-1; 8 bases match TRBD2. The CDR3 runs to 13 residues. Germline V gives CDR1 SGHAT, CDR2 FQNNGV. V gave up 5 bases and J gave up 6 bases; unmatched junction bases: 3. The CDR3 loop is CASSPGGANEQFF. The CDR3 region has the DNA TGTGCCAGCAGCCCCGGGGGGGCCAATGAGCAGTTCTTC. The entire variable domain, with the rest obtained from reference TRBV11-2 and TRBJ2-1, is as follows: EAGVAQSPRYKIIEKRQSVAFWCNPISGHATLYWYQQILGQGPKLLIQFQNNGVVDDSQLPKDRFSAERLKGVDSTLKIQPAKLEDSAVYLCASSPGGANEQFFGPGTRLTVL.

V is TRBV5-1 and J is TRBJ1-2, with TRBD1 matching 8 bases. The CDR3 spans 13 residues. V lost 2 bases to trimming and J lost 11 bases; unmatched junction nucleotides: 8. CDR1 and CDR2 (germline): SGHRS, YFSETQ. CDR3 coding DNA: TGCGCCAGCAGCTTAGACAGGGGAGAGAGTTACACCTTC. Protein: CASSLDRGESYTF. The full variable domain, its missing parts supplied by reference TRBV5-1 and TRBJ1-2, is KAGVTQTPRYLIKTRGQQVTLSCSPISGHRSVSWYQQTPGQGLQFLFEYFSETQRNKGNFPGRFSGRQFSNSRSEMNVSTLELGDSALYLCASSLDRGESYTFGSGTRLTVV.

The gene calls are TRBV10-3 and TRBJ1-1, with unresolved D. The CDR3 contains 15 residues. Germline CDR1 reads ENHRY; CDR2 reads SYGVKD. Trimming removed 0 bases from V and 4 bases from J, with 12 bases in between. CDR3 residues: CAISESNRGGTEAFF. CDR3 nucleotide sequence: TGTGCCATCAGTGAGTCGAACCGGGGAGGCACTGAAGCTTTCTTT.

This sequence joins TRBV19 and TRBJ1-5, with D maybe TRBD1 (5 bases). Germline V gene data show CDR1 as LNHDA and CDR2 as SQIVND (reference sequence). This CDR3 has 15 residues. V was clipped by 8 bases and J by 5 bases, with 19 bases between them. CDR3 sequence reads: CASVDGGAGHQPQHF. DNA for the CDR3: TGTGCCAGTGTCGACGGAGGAGCGGGGCATCAGCCCCAGCATTTT.

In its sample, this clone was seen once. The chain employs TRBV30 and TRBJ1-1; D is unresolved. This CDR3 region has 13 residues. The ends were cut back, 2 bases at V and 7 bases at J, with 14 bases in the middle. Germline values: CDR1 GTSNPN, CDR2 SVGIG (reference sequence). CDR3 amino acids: CAWSIGGQNEAFF. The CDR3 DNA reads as TGTGCCTGGAGTATAGGCGGGCAGAATGAAGCTTTCTTT.

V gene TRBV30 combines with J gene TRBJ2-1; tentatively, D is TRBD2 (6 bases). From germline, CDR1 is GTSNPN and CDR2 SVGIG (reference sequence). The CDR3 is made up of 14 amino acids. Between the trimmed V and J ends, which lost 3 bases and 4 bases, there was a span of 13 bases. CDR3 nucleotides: TGTGCCTGGAGGGAGGGTTTTGAGTACAATGAGCAGTTCTTC. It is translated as CAWREGFEYNEQFF.

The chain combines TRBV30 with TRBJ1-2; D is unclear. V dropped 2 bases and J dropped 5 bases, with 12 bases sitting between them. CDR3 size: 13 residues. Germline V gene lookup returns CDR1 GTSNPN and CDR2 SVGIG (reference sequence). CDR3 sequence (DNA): TGTGCCTGGAGTCTGACTCAAGTATATGGCTACACCTTC. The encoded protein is CAWSLTQVYGYTF.

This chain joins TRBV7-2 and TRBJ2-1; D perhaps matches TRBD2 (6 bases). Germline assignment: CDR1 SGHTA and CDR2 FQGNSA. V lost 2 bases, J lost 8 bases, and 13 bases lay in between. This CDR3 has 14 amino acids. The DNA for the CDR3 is TGTGCCAGCAGCTTACGGGGGAGTGGTGATGAGCAGTTCTTC. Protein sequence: CASSLRGSGDEQFF.

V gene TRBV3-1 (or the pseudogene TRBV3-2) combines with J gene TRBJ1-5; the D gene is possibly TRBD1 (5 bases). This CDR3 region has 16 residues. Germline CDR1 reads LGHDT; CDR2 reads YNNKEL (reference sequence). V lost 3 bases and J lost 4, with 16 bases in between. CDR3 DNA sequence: TGTGCCAGCAGCCAGGGGGGAGTGTTTGGGAATCAGCCCCAGCATTTT. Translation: CASSQGGVFGNQPQHF.

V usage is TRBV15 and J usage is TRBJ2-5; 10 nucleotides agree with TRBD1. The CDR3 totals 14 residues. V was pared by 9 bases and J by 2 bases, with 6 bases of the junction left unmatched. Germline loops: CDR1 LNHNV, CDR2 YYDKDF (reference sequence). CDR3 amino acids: CATTRDRGQETQYF. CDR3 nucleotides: TGTGCCACAACGAGGGACAGGGGACAAGAGACCCAGTACTTC.